Reported below is one T cell receptor (beta chain). Germline CDR1 SGHRS, CDR2 YFSETQ. The CDR3 is made up of 14 amino acids. After removal of 3 bases from V and 1 base from J, the junction contained 2 bases not matched to a gene. It was with 60 Vbeta and 13 Jbeta primers that the PCR ran. TCRdb keeps only in-frame clones here, not all; method: immunoSEQ multiplex PCR. Found here are 110,000 to 150,000 clones; the top ten clones hold approximately 0.88%. These data are taken from a study of cytomegalovirus exposure and HLA in healthy donors. The sequencing input was PBMCs. The chain carries TRBV5-1 and TRBJ2-5, with TRBD1 identical over 8 bases. This TCR derives from a male donor in good health and CMV-seronegative. CDR3 nucleotides: TGCGCCAGCAGCTCCACAGGGGGCCAAGAGACCCAGTACTTC. Its protein is CASSSTGGQETQYF.